The entry below gives a single T cell receptor (beta chain) sequence along with its context. Its antigen is not known. TCRdb used MiXCR to reprocess the 5' RACE reads, holding one entry per CDR3 protein. The table records 550,000 to 600,000 distinct CDR3 sequences, roughly 21% of them present only once. The data stem from a study of T-cell memory formation after mild COVID-19. Overall study: TCR clusters showed largely donor specificity.

This CDR3 comprises 13 residues. Trimming shortened V by 8 bases and J by 6 bases, and 19 bases separated the two germline ends. In germline, CDR1 is DFQATT, CDR2 SNEGSKA (reference sequence). Study conclusions and caveats: Certain responding clones were present in pre-infection memory, suggesting participation of cross-reactive memory.

The clonotype was recovered from an adult woman who had mild COVID-19 (a few samples of this study predate the infection). Cell type and time point are not known. This chain links TRBV20-1 with TRBJ2-5; TRBD2 might be the D (7 bases). The sample was PBMCs or a T cell subset sorted from them (not recorded which). The CDR3 reads CSSRLRGGQTQYF. CDR3 in DNA: TGCAGTTCCCGGCTCAGGGGAGGGCAGACCCAGTACTTC.